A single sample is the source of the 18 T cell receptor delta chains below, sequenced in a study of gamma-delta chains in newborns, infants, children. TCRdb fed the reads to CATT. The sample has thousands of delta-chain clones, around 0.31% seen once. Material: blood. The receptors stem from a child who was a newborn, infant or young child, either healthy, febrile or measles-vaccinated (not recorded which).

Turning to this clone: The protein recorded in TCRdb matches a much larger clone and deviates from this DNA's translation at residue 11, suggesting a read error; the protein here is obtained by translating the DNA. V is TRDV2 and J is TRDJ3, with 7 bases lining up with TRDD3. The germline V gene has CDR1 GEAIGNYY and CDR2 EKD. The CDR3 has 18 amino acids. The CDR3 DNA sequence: TGTGCCTGTGACACGAGGATACGCTACTCCCGGGACACCCGACAGATGTTTTTC. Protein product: CACDTRIRYSRDTRQMFF.

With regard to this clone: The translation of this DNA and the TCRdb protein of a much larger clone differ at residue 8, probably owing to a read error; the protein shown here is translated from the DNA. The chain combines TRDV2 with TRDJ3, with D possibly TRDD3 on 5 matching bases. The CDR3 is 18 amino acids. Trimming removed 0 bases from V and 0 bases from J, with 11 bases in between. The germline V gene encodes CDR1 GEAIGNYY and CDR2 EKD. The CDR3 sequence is CACDTAGTSSWDTRQMFF. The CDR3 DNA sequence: TGTGCCTGTGACACCGCGGGGACCAGCTCCTGGGACACCCGACAGATGTTTTTC.

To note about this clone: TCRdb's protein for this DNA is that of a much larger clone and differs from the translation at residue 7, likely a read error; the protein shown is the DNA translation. The chain's CDR3 is CACDTPPGDISWDTRQMFF. CDR3 DNA: TGTGCCTGTGACACCCCACCGGGGGATATTTCCTGGGACACCCGACAGATGTTTTTC. The V gene is TRDV2, the J gene TRDJ3; 8 nucleotides match TRDD3. The germline CDR1 and CDR2 sequences are GEAIGNYY and EKD. V gave up 0 bases and J gave up 1 base; unmatched junction bases: 7. The CDR3 totals 19 residues.

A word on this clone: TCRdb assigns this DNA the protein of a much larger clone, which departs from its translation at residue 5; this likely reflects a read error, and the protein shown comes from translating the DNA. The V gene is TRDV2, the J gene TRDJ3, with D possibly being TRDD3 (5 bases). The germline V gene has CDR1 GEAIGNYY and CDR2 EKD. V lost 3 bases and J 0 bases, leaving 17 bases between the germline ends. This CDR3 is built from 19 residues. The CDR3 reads CACDAWAVPSSWDTRQMFF. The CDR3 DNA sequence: TGTGCCTGTGACGCCTGGGCCGTTCCATCCTCCTGGGACACCCGACAGATGTTTTTC.

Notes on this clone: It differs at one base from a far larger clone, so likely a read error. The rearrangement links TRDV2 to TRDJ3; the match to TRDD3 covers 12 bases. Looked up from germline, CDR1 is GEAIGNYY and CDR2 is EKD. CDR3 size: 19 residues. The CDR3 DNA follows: TGTGCCTGTGACTCGGTACTGGGGGATACTTCCTGGGACACCCGACGGATGTTTTTC. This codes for CACDSVLGDTSWDTRRMFF.

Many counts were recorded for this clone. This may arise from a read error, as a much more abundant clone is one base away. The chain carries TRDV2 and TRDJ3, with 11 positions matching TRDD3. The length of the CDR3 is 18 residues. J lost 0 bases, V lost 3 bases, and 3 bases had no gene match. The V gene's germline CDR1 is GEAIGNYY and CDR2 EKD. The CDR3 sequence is CACDVLGDSSWDTRQMFF. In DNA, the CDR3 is TGTGCCTGTGACGTACTGGGGGATAGCTCCTGGGACACCCGACAGATGTTTTTC.

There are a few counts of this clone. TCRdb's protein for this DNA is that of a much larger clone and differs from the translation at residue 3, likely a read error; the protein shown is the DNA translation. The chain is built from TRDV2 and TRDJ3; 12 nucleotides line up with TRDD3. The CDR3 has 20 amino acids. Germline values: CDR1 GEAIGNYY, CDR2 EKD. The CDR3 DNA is TGTGCCGGTGACACCGTACTGGGGGATACCTACTCCTGGGACACCCGACAGATGTTTTTC. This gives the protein CAGDTVLGDTYSWDTRQMFF.

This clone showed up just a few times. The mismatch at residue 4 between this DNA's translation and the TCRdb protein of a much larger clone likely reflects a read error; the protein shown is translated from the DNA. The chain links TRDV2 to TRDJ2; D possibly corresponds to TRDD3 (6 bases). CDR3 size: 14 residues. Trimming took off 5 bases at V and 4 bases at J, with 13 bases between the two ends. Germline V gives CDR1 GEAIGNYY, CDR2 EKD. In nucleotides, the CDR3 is TGTGCCTGTGGCGCCGTCTGGGGGACAGCACAACTCTTCTTT. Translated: CACGAVWGTAQLFF.

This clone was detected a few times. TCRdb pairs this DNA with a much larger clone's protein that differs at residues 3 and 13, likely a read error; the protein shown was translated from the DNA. DNA for the CDR3: TGTGCCAGTGACACCGCCTGGGGGGTTTTCAGCTCCCGGGACACCCGACAGATGTTTTTC. Its translation is CASDTAWGVFSSRDTRQMFF. The chain uses TRDV2 and TRDJ3, with 7 bases aligning to TRDD3. The CDR3 consists of 20 residues. The germline CDR1 and CDR2 sequences are GEAIGNYY and EKD.

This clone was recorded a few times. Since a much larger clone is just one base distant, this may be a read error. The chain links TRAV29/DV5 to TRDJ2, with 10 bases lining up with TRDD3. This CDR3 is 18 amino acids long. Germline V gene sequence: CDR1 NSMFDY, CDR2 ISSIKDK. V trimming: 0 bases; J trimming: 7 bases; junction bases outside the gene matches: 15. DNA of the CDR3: TGTGCAGCAAGCGTCTCGGGGGGATACGGACCTCGGAAAGCACAACTCTTCTTT. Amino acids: CAASVSGGYGPRKAQLFF.

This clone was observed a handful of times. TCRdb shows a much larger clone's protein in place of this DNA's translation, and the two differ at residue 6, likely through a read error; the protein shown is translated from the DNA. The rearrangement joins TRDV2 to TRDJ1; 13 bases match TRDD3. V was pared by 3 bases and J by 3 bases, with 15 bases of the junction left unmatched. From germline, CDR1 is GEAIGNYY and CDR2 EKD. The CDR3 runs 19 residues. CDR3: CACDHITGGYAIEADKLIF. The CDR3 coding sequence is TGTGCCTGTGACCACATTACTGGGGGATACGCGATTGAGGCCGATAAACTCATCTTT.

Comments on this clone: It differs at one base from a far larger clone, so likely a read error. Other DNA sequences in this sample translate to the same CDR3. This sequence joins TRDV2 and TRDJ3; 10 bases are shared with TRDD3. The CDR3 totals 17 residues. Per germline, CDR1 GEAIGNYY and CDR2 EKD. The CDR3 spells CACDVLGDSWDTRQMFF. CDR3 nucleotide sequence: TGTGCCTGTGACGTACTGGGGGATTCCTGGGACACTCGACAGATGTTTTTC.

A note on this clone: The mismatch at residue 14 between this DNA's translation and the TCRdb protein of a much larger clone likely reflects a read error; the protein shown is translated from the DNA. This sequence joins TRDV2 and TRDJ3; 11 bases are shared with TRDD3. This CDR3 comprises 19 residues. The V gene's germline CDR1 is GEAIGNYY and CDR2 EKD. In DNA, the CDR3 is TGTGCCTGTGACATGGTACTGGGGGATATTTCCCGGGACGCCCGACAGATGTTTTTC. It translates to CACDMVLGDISRDARQMFF.

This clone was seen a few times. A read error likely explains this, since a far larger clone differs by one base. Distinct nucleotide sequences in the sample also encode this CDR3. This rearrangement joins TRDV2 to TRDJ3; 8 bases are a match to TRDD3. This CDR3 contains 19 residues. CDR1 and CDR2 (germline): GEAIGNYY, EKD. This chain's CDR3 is CACDTAGYARSWDTRQMFF. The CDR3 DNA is TGTGCCTGTGACACCGCGGGATACGCCAGGTCCTGGGACACTCGACAGATGTTTTTC.

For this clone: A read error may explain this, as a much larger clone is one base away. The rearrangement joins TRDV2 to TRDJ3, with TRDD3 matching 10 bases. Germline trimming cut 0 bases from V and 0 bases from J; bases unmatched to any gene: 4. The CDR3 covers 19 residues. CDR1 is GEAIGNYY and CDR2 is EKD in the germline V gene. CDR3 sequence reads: CACDTAWGINSWDTRQMFF. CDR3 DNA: TGTGCCTGTGACACCGCCTGGGGGATAAACTCCTGGGACACCCGACAGATGTTTTTC.

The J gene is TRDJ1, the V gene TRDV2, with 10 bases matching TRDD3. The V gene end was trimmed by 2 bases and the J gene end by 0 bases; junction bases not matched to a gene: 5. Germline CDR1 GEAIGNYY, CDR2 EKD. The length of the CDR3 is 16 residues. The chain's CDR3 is CACDNILGDHTDKLIF. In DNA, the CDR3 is TGTGCCTGTGACAATATACTGGGGGATCACACCGATAAACTCATCTTT.

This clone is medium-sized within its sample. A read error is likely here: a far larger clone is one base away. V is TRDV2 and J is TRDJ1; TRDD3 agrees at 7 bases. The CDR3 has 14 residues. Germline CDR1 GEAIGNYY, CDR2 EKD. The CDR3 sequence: CACGTLGDTDKLIF. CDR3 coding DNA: TGTGCCTGTGGCACCCTGGGGGACACCGATAAACTCATCTTT.

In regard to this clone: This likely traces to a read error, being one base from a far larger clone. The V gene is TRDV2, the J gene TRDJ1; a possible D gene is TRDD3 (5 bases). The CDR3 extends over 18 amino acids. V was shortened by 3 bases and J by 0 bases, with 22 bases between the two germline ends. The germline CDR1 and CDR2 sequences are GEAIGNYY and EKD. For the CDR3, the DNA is TGTGCCTGTGACGCCATGTGGAAACTGGTGGCTTACACCGATAAACTCATCTTT. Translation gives CACDAMWKLVAYTDKLIF.